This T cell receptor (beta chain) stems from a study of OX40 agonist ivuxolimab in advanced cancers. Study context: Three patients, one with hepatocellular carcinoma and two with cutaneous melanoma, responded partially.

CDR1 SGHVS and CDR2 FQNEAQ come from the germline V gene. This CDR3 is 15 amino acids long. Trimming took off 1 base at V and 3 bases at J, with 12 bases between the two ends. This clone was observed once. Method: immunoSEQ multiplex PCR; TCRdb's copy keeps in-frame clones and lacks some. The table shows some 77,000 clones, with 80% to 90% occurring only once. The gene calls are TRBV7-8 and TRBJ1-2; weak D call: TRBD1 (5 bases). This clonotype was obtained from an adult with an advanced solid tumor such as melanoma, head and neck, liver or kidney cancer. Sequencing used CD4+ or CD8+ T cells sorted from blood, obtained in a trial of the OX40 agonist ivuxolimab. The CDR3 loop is CASSLVGLGDYGYTF. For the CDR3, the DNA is TGTGCCAGCAGCTTAGTGGGGCTGGGGGACTATGGCTACACCTTC.